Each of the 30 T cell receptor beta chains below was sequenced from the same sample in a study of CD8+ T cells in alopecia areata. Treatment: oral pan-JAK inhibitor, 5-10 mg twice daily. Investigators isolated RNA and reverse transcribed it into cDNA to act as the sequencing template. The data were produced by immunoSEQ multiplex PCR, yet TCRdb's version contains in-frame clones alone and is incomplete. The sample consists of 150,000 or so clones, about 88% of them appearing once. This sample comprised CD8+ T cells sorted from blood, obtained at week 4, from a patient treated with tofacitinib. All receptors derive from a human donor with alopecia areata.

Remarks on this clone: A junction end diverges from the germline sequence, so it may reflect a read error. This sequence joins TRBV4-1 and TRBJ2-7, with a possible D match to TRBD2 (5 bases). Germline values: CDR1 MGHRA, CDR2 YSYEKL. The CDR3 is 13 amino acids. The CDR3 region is CASSASNTYEQYF. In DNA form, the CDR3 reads TGCGCCAGCAGCGCTAGCAATACCTACGAGCAATACTTC.

CDR3 region: CASSLVGPMDYEQYF. CDR3 bases: TGTGCCAGCAGCTTAGTTGGGCCGATGGACTACGAGCAGTACTTC. This rearrangement joins TRBV7-8 to TRBJ2-7; D unclear. With 1 base removed from V and 3 bases from J, the gap between germline ends came to 13 bases. CDR3 length: 15 amino acids. Germline V CDR1 and CDR2: SGHVS, FQNEAQ.

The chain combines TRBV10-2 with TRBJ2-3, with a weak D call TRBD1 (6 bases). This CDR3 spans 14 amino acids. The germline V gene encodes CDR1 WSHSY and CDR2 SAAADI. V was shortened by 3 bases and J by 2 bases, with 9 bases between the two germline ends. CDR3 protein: CASSDVGATDTQYF. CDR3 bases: TGCGCCAGCAGTGACGTGGGGGCCACAGATACGCAGTATTTT.

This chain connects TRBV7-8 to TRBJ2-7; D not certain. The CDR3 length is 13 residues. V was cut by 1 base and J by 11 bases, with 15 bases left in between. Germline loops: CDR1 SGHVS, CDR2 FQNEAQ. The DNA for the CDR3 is TGTGCCAGCAGCTTAGGCGGCTCTGGGTGGGAGTACTTC. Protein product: CASSLGGSGWEYF. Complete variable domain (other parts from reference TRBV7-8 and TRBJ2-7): GAGVSQSPRYKVAKRGQDVALRCDPISGHVSLFWYQQALGQGPEFLTYFQNEAQLDKSGLPSDRFFAERPEGSVSTLKIQRTQQEDSAVYLCASSLGGSGWEYFGPGTRLTVT.

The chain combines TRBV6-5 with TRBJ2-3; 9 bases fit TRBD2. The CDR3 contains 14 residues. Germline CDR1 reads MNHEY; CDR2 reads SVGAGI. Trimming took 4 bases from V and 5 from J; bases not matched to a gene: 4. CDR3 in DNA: TGTGCCAGCAGTTTAGCGGGAGCGGGAGATACGCAGTATTTT. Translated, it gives CASSLAGAGDTQYF.

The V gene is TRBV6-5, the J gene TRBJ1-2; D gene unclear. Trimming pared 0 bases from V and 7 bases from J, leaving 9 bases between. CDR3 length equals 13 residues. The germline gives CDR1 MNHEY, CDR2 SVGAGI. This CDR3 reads CASSYSGIGGYTF. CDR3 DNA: TGTGCCAGCAGTTACTCGGGTATAGGTGGCTACACCTTC.

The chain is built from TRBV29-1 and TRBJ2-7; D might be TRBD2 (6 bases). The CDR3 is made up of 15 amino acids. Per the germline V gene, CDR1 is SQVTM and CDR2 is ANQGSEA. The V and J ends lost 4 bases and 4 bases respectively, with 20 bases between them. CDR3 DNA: TGCAGCGTTGTGTGGGGGGATTCGGAGGGTTACGAGCAGTACTTC. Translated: CSVVWGDSEGYEQYF.

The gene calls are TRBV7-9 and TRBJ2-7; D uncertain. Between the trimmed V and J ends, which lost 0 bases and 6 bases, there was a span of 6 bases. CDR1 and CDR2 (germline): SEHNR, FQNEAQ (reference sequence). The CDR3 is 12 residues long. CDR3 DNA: TGTGCCAGCAGCTTAGCAGGTTCCGAGCAGTACTTC. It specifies CASSLAGSEQYF.

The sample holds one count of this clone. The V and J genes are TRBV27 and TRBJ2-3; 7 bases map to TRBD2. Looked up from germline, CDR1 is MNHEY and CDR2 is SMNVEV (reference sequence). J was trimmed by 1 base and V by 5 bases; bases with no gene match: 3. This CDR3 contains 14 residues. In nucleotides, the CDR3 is TGTGCCAGCAGTACCGCGGGGGGCACAGATACGCAGTATTTT. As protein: CASSTAGGTDTQYF.

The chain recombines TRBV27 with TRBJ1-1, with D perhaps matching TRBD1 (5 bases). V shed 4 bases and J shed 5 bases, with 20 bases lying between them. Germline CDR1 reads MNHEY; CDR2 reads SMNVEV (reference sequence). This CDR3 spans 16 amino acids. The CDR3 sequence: CASSSGLVGWGTEAFF. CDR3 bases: TGTGCCAGCAGTTCGGGGCTTGTAGGGTGGGGAACTGAAGCTTTCTTT.

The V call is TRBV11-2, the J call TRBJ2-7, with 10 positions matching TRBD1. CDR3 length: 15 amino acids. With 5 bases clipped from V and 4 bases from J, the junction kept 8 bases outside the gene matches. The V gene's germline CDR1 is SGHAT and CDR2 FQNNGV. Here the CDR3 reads CASSATGTGAYEQYF. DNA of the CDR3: TGTGCCAGCAGCGCTACCGGGACAGGGGCGTACGAGCAGTACTTC.

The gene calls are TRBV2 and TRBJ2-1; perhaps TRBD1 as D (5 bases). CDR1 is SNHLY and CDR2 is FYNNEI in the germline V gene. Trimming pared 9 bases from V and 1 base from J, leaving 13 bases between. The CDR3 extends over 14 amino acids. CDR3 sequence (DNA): TGTGCCAGACGAGCAGGGTTATCCTACAATGAGCAGTTCTTC. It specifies CARRAGLSYNEQFF.

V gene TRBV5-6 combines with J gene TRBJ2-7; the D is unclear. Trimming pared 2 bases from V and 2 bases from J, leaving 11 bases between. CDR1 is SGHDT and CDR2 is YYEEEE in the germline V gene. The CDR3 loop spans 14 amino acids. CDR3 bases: TGTGCCAGCAGCTTCTCCTCTCTTACCTACGAGCAGTACTTC. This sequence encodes CASSFSSLTYEQYF.

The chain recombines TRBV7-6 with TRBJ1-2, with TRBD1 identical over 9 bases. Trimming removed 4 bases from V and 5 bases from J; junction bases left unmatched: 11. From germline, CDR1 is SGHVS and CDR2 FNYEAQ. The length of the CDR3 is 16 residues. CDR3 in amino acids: CASSSKQGAEGYGYTF. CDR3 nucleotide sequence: TGTGCCAGCAGCTCAAAACAGGGGGCAGAAGGGTATGGCTACACCTTC.

CDR3 loop: CASSPGTGYQETQYF. In nucleotides, the CDR3 is TGTGCCAGCAGCCCTGGGACAGGGTACCAAGAGACCCAGTACTTC. The chain carries TRBV7-3 and TRBJ2-5, with 9 positions matching TRBD1. This CDR3 region has 15 residues. After removal of 5 bases from V and 0 bases from J, the junction contained 4 bases not matched to a gene. Germline assignment: CDR1 SGHTA and CDR2 FQGTGA. Together with reference TRBV7-3 and TRBJ2-5, the CDR3 gives the full variable domain: GAGVSQTPSNKVTEKGKYVELRCDPISGHTALYWYRQSLGQGPEFLIYFQGTGAADDSGLPNDRFFAVRPEGSVSTLKIQRTERGDSAVYLCASSPGTGYQETQYFGPGTRLLVL.

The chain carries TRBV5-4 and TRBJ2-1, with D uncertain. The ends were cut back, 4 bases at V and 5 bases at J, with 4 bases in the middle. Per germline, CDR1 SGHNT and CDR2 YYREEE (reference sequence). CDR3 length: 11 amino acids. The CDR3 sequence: CASSLDNEQFF. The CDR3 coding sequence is TGTGCCAGCAGCCTTGACAATGAGCAGTTCTTC.

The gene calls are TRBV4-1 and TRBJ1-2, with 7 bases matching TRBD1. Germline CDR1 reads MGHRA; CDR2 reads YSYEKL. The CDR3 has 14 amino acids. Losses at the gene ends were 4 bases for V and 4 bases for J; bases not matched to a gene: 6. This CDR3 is CASSPRTGAYGYTF. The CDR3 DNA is TGCGCCAGCAGCCCTCGGACAGGTGCCTATGGCTACACCTTC.

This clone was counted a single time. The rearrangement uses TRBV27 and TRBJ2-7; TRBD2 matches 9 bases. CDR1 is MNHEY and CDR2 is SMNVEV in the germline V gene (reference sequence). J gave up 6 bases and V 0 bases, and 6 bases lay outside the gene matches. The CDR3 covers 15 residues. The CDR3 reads CASSLSGLAGSEQYF. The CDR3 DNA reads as TGTGCCAGCAGTTTATCAGGGCTAGCGGGATCCGAGCAGTACTTC.

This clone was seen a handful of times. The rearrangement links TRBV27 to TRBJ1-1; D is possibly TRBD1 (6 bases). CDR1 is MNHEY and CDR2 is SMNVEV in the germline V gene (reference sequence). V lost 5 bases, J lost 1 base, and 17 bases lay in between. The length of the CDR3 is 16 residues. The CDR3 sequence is CASSLHRVSTNTEAFF. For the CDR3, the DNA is TGTGCCAGCAGTCTCCACAGGGTTTCAACGAACACTGAAGCTTTCTTT.

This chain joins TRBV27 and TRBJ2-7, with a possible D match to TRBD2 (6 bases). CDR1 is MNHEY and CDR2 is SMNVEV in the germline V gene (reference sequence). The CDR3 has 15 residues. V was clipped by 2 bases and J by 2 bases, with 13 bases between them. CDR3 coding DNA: TGTGCCAGCAGTTTAGAGCCTAGCGCTCCCTACGAGCAGTACTTC. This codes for CASSLEPSAPYEQYF.

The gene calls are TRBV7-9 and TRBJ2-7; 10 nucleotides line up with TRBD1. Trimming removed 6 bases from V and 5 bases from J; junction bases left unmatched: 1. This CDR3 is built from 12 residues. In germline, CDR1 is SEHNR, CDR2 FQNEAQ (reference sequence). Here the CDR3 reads CASSGQGDEQYF. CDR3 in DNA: TGTGCCAGCAGTGGACAGGGGGACGAGCAGTACTTC.

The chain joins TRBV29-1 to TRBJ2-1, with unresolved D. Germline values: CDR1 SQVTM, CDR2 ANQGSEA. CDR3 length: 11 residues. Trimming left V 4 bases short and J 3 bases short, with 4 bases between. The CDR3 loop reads CSVGVYNEQFF. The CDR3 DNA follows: TGCAGCGTTGGAGTCTACAATGAGCAGTTCTTC.

CDR3 region: CASSETGATYEQYF. The CDR3 bases are TGTGCCAGTAGTGAAACAGGGGCTACCTACGAGCAGTACTTC. The chain couples TRBV19 to TRBJ2-7; TRBD1 matches 7 bases. From germline, CDR1 is LNHDA and CDR2 SQIVND (reference sequence). This CDR3 contains 14 residues. Unmatched junction bases numbered 6, after V lost 5 bases and J lost 2 bases.

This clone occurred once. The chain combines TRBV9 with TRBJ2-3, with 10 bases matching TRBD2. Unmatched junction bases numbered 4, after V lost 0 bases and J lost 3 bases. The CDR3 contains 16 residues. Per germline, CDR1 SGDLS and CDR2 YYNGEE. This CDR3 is CASSVDPSGGTDTQYF. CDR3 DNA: TGTGCCAGCAGCGTAGATCCTAGCGGGGGTACAGATACGCAGTATTTT.

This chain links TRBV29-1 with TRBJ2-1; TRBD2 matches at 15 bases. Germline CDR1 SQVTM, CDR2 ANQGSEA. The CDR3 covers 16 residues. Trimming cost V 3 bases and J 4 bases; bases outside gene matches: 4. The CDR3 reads CSVEGTSGGSYNEQFF. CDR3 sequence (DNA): TGCAGCGTTGAGGGGACTAGCGGGGGGTCGTACAATGAGCAGTTCTTC.

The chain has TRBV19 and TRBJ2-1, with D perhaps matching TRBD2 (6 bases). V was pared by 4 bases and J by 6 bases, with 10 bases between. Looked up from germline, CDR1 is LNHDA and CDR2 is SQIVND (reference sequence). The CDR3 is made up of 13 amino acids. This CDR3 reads CASSSGNPNEQFF. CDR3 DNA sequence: TGTGCCAGTAGTAGCGGGAACCCCAATGAGCAGTTCTTC.

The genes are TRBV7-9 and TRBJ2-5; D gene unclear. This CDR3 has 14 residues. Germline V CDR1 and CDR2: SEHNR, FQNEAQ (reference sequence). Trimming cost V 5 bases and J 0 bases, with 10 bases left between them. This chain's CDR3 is CASSPTVYQETQYF. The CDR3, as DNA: TGTGCCAGCAGCCCCACAGTATACCAAGAGACCCAGTACTTC.

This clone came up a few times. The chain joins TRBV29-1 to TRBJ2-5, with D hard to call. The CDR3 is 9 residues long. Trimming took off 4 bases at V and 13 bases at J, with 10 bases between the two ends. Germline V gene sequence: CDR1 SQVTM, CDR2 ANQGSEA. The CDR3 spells CSVGGERYF. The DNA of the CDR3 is TGCAGCGTTGGTGGTGAGCGGTACTTC.

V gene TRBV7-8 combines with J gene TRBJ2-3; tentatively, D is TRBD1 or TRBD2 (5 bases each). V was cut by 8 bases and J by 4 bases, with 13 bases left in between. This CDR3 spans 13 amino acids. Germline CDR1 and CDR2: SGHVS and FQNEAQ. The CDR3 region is CASGGPQPDTQYF. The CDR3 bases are TGTGCCAGCGGGGGACCACAGCCAGATACGCAGTATTTT.

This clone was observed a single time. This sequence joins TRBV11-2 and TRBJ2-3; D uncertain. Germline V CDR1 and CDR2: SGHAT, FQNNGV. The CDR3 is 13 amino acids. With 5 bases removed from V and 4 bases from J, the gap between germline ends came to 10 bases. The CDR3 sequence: CASSPTDPDTQYF. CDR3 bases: TGTGCCAGCAGCCCGACCGACCCAGATACGCAGTATTTT.